This T cell receptor beta chain was sequenced in a study of CD8 T cells in Susac syndrome (dated by TCRdb to about 2019). Regarding the complete study: Among the Susac syndrome patients who were sequenced, clinically active disease was present in more than 5 and clinical remission was observed in roughly eight. The clonality of the CD8+ T cell repertoire was compared across more than 9 healthy donors, some 14 Susac syndrome patients and about 16 multiple sclerosis patients. At blood withdrawal, Susac syndrome patients were therapy-naive, treated with corticosteroids (with IVIg additionally given to some), or treated with IVIg alone. The study used repertoire sequencing to test whether antigen drove CD8+ T cell activation and differentiation in Susac syndrome. Here is what the overall study found, with its caveats: Looking at Susac-specific public clones, the researchers identified some 16 in the total CD8+ repertoire and roughly 5 in the CD8+ TEMRA repertoire. The number of individuals in the TCR sequencing and HLA analysis was recognized as being relatively small. Clonal expansion was seen in Susac syndrome CD8+ repertoires, peaking in CD8+ TEMRA cells and being greater in clinically active patients than in remitting ones.

RNA was extracted using the RNeasy kit, and roughly 0.5 to 1 ug of the RNA was reverse transcribed with random hexamers. The immunoSEQ multiplex PCR assay, which covers 54 Vbeta and 13 Jbeta segments, was used to amplify TCR beta CDR3 regions. PCR amplification bias was corrected using a synthetic template baseline for primer optimization and computational correction. The source study handled its data this way. Reads were annotated to V, D and J genes according to IMGT and were analyzed with immunoSEQ Analyzer, with only productive sequences retained. Clonality was computed as one minus Shannon entropy normalized by log2 of the number of productive unique sequences. For each patient and control, public and private clones were evaluated within the 100 most prevalent clones. Clones were defined as Susac-specific if absent from the healthy and MS cohorts, from 1052 published viral clones and from other ImmuneACCESS disease sequences. TCRdb took the public reads, trimmed them with fastp at Q25, ran MiXCR for clone calling and kept in-frame beta chains. Every entry covers one CDR3 protein and lists the most common genes and DNA from its rows. TCRdb, not the original authors, processed these V and J calls. The table for this sample lists around 110,000 distinct CDR3 sequences; about 93% of them were counted only once. The top ten hold 0.25% to 0.3% of the sample.

Peripheral blood CD8+ and CD4+ T cells from healthy donors, Susac syndrome patients and multiple sclerosis patients were profiled by high-throughput TCR beta sequencing. The Susac syndrome patients fulfilled recently defined diagnostic criteria for either definite or probable disease. Bulk CD8+ and CD4+ T cells were purified by magnetic negative isolation, whereas CD8+ TEMRA cells were enriched by FACS. Blood was collected in EDTA tubes and processed within 24 hours, with PBMCs isolated through density gradient centrifugation. PBMCs destined for TCR sequencing were cryopreserved in liquid nitrogen and later thawed in a 37 °C water bath. A purity of at least 90% was achieved for sorted or isolated CD4+, CD8+ and CD8+ TEMRA cells. As regards this clonotype: Its antigen is currently not known. One base away there is no much larger clone; base qualities are not given.

The sequenced sample was CD8+ T cells from PBMCs. This receptor was obtained from a human donor with Susac syndrome.

CDR3 reads: CASTLSGANTGELFF. At the DNA level, the sequence is TGTGCCAGCACCCTTAGCGGGGCGAACACCGGGGAGCTGTTTTTT. The sequence links TRBV6-6 to TRBJ2-2; 8 nucleotides in the junction match TRBD2. The CDR3 runs 15 residues from the cysteine to the phenylalanine. Just CDR3 DNA is preserved here, 45 bases in frame from base 1. Here V drops 7 bases and J drops 0 bases, and the junction holds 4 bases not matched to any gene. CDR1 and CDR2 (MNHNY, SVGAGI) derive from the germline V gene (reference sequence).